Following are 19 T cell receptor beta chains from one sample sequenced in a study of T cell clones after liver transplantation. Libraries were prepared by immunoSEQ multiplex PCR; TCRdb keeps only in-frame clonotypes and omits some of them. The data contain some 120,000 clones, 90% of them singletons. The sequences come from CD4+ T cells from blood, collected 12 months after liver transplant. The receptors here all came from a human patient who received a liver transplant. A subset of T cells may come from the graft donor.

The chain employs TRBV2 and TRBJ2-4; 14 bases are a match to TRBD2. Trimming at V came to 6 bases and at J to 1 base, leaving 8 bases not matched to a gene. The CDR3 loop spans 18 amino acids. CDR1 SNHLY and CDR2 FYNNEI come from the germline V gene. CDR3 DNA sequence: TGTGCCAGCAGCGGTCCGGGACTAGCGGGAGCCGCCAAAAACATTCAGTACTTC. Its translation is CASSGPGLAGAAKNIQYF.

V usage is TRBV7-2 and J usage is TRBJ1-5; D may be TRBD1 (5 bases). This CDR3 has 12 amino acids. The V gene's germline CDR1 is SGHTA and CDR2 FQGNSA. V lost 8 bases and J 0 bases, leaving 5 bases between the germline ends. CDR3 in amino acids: CASGGSNQPQHF. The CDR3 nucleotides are TGTGCCAGCGGGGGTAGCAATCAGCCCCAGCATTTT.

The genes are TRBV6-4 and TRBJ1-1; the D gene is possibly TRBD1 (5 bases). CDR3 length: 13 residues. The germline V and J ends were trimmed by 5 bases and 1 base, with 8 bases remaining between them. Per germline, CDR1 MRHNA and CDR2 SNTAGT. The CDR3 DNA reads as TGTGCCAGCAGTTTGACAGAGAACACTGAAGCTTTCTTT. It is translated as CASSLTENTEAFF.

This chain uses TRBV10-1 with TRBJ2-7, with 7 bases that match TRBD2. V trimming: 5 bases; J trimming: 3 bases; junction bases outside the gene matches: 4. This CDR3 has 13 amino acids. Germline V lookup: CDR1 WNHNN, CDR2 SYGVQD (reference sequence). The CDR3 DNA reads TGCGCCAGCAGTCCGGGACTAAACTACGAGCAGTACTTC. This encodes CASSPGLNYEQYF.

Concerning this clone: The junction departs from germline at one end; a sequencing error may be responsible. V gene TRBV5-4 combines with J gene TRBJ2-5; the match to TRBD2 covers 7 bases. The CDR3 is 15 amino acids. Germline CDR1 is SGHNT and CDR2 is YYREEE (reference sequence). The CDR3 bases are TGTGCCAGCAGTTTGGTAGCGGGCTCCCAAGAGACCCAGTACTTC. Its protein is CASSLVAGSQETQYF.

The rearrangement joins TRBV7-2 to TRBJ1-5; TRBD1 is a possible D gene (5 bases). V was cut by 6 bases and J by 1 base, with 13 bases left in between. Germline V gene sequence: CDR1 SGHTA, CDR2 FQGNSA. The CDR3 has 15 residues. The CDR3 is CASRLGGVSNQPQHF. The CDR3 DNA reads TGTGCCAGCAGGCTGGGAGGGGTAAGCAATCAGCCCCAGCATTTT.

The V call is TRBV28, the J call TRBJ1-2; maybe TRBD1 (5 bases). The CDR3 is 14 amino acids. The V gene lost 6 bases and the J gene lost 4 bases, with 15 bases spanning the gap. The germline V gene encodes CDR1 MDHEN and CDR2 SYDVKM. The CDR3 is CASRPTGEFYGYTF. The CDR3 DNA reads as TGTGCCAGCAGGCCCACAGGAGAATTCTATGGCTACACCTTC.

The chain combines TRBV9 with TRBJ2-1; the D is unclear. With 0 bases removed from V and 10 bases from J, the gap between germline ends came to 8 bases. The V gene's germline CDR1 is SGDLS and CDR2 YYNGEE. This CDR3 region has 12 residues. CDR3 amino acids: CASSVGVKEQFF. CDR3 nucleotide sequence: TGTGCCAGCAGCGTAGGTGTCAAGGAGCAGTTCTTC.

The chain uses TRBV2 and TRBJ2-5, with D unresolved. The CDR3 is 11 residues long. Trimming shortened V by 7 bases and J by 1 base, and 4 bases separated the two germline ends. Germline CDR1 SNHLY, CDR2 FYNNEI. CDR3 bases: TGTGCCAGCAAGGTCCAAGAGACCCAGTACTTC. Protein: CASKVQETQYF.

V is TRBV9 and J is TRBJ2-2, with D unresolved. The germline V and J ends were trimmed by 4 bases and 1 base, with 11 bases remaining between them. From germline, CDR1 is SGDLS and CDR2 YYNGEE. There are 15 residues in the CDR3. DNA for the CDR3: TGTGCCAGCAGCTTGGAATTCCGGAACACCGGGGAGCTGTTTTTT. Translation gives CASSLEFRNTGELFF.

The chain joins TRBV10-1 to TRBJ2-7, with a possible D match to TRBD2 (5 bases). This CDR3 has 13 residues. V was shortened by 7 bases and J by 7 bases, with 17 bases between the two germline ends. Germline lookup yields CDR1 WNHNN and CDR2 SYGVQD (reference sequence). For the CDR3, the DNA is TGCGCCAGCACCACAGACATAGGAGGTGAGCAGTACTTC. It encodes CASTTDIGGEQYF.

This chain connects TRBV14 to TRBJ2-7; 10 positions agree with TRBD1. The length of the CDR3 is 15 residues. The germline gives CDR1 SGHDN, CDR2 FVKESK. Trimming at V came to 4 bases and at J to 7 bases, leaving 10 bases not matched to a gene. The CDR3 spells CASSPLGTGVGEQYF. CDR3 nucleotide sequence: TGTGCCAGCAGCCCCCTTGGGACAGGGGTCGGTGAGCAGTACTTC. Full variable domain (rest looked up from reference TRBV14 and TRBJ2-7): EAGVTQFPSHSVIEKGQTVTLRCDPISGHDNLYWYRRVMGKEIKFLLHFVKESKQDESGMPNNRFLAERTGGTYSTLKVQPAELEDSGVYFCASSPLGTGVGEQYFGPGTRLTVT.

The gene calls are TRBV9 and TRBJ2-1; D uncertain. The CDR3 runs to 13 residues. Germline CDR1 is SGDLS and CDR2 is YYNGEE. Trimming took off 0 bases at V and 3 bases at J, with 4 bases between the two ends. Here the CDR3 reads CASSVANYNEQFF. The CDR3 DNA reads TGTGCCAGCAGCGTAGCCAACTACAATGAGCAGTTCTTC.

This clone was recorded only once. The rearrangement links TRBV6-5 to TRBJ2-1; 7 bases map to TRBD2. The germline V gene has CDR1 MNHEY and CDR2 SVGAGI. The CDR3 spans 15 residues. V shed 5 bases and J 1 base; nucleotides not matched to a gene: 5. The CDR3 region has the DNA TGTGCCAGCAGTATCAGGGAGGGATCCTACAATGAGCAGTTCTTC. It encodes CASSIREGSYNEQFF.

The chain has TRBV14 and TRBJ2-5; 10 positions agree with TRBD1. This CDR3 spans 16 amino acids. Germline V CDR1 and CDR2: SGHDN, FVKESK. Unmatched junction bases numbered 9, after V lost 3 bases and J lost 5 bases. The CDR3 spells CASSQSMTGGYETQYF. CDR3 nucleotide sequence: TGTGCCAGCAGCCAGTCAATGACAGGGGGCTACGAGACCCAGTACTTC. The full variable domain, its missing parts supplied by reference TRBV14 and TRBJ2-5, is EAGVTQFPSHSVIEKGQTVTLRCDPISGHDNLYWYRRVMGKEIKFLLHFVKESKQDESGMPNNRFLAERTGGTYSTLKVQPAELEDSGVYFCASSQSMTGGYETQYFGPGTRLLVL.

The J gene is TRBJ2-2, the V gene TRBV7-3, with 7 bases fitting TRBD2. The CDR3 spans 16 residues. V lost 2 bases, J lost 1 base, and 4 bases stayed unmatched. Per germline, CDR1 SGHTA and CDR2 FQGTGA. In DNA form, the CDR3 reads TGTGCCAGCAGCTTACTTCCTAGCGGGAACACCGGGGAGCTGTTTTTT. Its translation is CASSLLPSGNTGELFF. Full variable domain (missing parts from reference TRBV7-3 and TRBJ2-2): GAGVSQTPSNKVTEKGKYVELRCDPISGHTALYWYRQSLGQGPEFLIYFQGTGAADDSGLPNDRFFAVRPEGSVSTLKIQRTERGDSAVYLCASSLLPSGNTGELFFGEGSRLTVL.

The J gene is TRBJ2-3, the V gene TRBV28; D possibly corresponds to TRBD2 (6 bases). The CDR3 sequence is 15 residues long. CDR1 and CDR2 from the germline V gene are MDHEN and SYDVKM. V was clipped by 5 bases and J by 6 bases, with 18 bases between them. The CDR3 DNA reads TGTGCCAGCAGTGGGCGGGGAAGGTTCGCGGATACGCAGTATTTT. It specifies CASSGRGRFADTQYF.

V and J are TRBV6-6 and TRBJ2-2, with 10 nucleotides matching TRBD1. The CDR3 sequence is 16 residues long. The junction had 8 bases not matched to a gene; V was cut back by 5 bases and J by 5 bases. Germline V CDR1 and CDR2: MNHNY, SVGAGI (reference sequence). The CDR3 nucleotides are TGTGCCAGCAGTCCCCCGGGACAGGGGAGGACCGGGGAGCTGTTTTTT. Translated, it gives CASSPPGQGRTGELFF.

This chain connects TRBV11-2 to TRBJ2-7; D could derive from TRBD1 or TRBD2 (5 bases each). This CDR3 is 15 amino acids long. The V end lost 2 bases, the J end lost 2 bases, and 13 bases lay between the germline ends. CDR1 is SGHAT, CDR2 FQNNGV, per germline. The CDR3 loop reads CASSLWGPRAYEQYF. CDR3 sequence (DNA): TGTGCCAGCAGCTTATGGGGACCCCGGGCCTACGAGCAGTACTTC.